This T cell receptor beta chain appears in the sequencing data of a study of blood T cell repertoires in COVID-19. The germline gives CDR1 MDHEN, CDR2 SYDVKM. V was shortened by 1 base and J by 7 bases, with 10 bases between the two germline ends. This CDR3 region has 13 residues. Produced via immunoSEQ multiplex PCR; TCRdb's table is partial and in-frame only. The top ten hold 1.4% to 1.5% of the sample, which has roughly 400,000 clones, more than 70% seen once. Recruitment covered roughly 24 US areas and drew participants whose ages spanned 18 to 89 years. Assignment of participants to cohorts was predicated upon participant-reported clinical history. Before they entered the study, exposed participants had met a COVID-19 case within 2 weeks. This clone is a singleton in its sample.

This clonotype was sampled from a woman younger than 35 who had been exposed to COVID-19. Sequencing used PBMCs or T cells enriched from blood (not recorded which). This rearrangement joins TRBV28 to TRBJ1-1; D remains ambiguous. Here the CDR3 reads CASSLFEADEAFF. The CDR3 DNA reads TGTGCCAGCAGTTTATTTGAGGCAGATGAAGCTTTCTTT. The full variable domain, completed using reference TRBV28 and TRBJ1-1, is DVKVTQSSRYLVKRTGEKVFLECVQDMDHENMFWYRQDPGLGLRLIYFSYDVKMKEKGDIPEGYSVSREKKERFSLILESASTNQTSMYLCASSLFEADEAFFGQGTRLTVV.